These 27 T cell receptor beta chains were sequenced from one sample in a study of T cells after somatic rescue of genetic block. Generated by immunoSEQ multiplex PCR, the TCRdb table keeps only in-frame clones and is missing some. The sample lists roughly 120,000 clones, about 89% occurring once. Sequencing input: peripheral blood mononuclear cells (PBMCs). These receptors originate from a woman younger than 35.

This rearrangement joins TRBV6-6 to TRBJ1-3; no firm D call. Germline-derived CDR1 and CDR2 are MNHNY and SVGAGI (reference sequence). Deletions cut 2 bases from V and 2 bases from J, with 7 bases between. The CDR3 runs 14 residues. CDR3 protein: CASSYSQTGNTIYF. CDR3 nucleotide sequence: TGTGCCAGCAGTTACAGCCAGACTGGAAACACCATATATTTT.

J is TRBJ2-6 and V is TRBV30; no firm D call. Germline V lookup: CDR1 GTSNPN, CDR2 SVGIG (reference sequence). V shed 5 bases and J shed 0 bases, with 11 bases lying between them. The CDR3 is made up of 15 amino acids. CDR3 coding DNA: TGTGCCTGGCGCAGGCCGAGCTCTGGGGCCAACGTCCTGACTTTC. This translates into CAWRRPSSGANVLTF.

The chain recombines TRBV10-3 with TRBJ2-1, with 11 bases aligning to TRBD2. With 3 bases clipped from V and 6 bases from J, the junction kept 1 base outside the gene matches. Germline-derived CDR1 and CDR2 are ENHRY and SYGVKD. The CDR3 sequence is 14 residues long. The CDR3 DNA sequence: TGTGCCATCAGTGATAGCGGGGGGGGCAATGAGCAGTTCTTC. Its translation: CAISDSGGGNEQFF.

This chain uses TRBV5-6 with TRBJ2-1; the D is unclear. The germline V and J ends were trimmed by 2 bases and 6 bases, with 9 bases remaining between them. This CDR3 contains 13 residues. Per the germline V gene, CDR1 is SGHDT and CDR2 is YYEEEE. CDR3 coding DNA: TGTGCCAGCAGCTTTGAACGGAGCAATGAGCAGTTCTTC. Its protein product is CASSFERSNEQFF.

The rearrangement joins TRBV2 to TRBJ2-7; 9 bases are a match to TRBD1. The V and J ends lost 5 bases and 0 bases, in that order; junction bases with no gene match: 5. Germline assignment: CDR1 SNHLY and CDR2 FYNNEI. The length of the CDR3 is 15 residues. CDR3 protein: CASSRDRGASYEQYF. CDR3 DNA sequence: TGTGCCAGCAGTAGAGACAGGGGGGCCTCCTACGAGCAGTACTTC.

The chain recombines TRBV30 with TRBJ1-4; TRBD1 agrees at 9 bases. The germline V gene has CDR1 GTSNPN and CDR2 SVGIG (reference sequence). The CDR3 has 13 amino acids. V lost 1 base, J lost 7 bases, and 1 base stayed unmatched. The CDR3 is CAWSETGGEKLFF. The CDR3 bases are TGTGCCTGGAGTGAGACAGGGGGTGAAAAACTGTTTTTT. Full variable domain (missing parts from reference TRBV30 and TRBJ1-4): SQTIHQWPATLVQPVGSPLSLECTVEGTSNPNLYWYRQAAGRGLQLLFYSVGIGQISSEVPQNLSASRPQDRQFILSSKKLLLSDSGFYLCAWSETGGEKLFFGSGTQLSVL.

The chain uses TRBV7-9 and TRBJ2-5, with a weak D call TRBD1 (6 bases). With 5 bases removed from V and 1 base from J, the gap between germline ends came to 14 bases. CDR3 size: 15 residues. Germline loops: CDR1 SEHNR, CDR2 FQNEAQ (reference sequence). CDR3 bases: TGTGCCAGCAGCCCCGGACAGTCTGGCCAAGAGACCCAGTACTTC. Residues: CASSPGQSGQETQYF.

The rearrangement links TRBV5-4 to TRBJ2-7; TRBD2 agrees at 15 bases. The CDR3 runs 15 residues. The germline V gene has CDR1 SGHNT and CDR2 YYREEE (reference sequence). V dropped 4 bases and J dropped 3; count of bases not matched to a gene: 2. The CDR3 spells CASSPGLAGGYEQYF. The DNA of the CDR3 is TGTGCCAGCAGCCCGGGACTAGCGGGGGGCTACGAGCAGTACTTC.

The J gene is TRBJ2-3, the V gene TRBV7-3; 8 bases are a match to TRBD2. Germline-derived CDR1 and CDR2 are SGHTA and FQGTGA. V was pared by 5 bases and J by 6 bases, with 4 bases of the junction left unmatched. The CDR3 loop spans 13 amino acids. CDR3 coding DNA: TGTGCCAGCAGCGAGACTAGCGCGGATACGCAGTATTTT. Translated: CASSETSADTQYF.

The table lists this clone with a count of one. The chain recombines TRBV4-3 with TRBJ1-2; tentative D call: TRBD1 (6 bases). The CDR3 is 15 residues long. Deletions cut 0 bases from V and 1 base from J, with 9 bases between. Germline V gives CDR1 LGHNA, CDR2 YSLEER. The CDR3 sequence: CASSQDQGLNYGYTF. DNA of the CDR3: TGCGCCAGCAGCCAAGATCAGGGGCTTAACTATGGCTACACCTTC.

The rearrangement uses TRBV7-2 and TRBJ2-1; perhaps TRBD2 as D (6 bases). Trimming cost V 5 bases and J 9 bases, with 11 bases left between them. The CDR3 totals 12 residues. CDR1 is SGHTA and CDR2 is FQGNSA in the germline V gene. The CDR3 DNA reads TGTGCCAGCAGCCGTGTAGCGGCTGAGCAGTTCTTC. Its protein is CASSRVAAEQFF. Combining the CDR3 with reference TRBV7-2 and TRBJ2-1 gives the whole variable domain GAGVSQSPSNKVTEKGKDVELRCDPISGHTALYWYRQSLGQGLEFLIYFQGNSAPDKSGLPSDRFSAERTGGSVSTLTIQRTQQEDSAVYLCASSRVAAEQFFGPGTRLTVL.

CDR3 sequence reads: CASSSPSGQGIYGYTF. The CDR3 region has the DNA TGTGCCAGCAGTTCACCCTCGGGACAGGGGATATATGGCTACACCTTC. The chain combines TRBV27 with TRBJ1-2, with 10 bases that match TRBD1. The germline gives CDR1 MNHEY, CDR2 SMNVEV (reference sequence). CDR3 length: 16 amino acids. V lost 4 bases and J lost 5; bases outside the gene matches: 10.

The chain has TRBV5-1 and TRBJ2-7; TRBD1 might be the D (5 bases). The CDR3 loop spans 15 amino acids. Trimming shortened V by 1 base and J by 7 bases, and 18 bases separated the two germline ends. Germline values: CDR1 SGHRS, CDR2 YFSETQ. CDR3 in amino acids: CASSLTDTVSGEQYF. As DNA, the CDR3 is TGCGCCAGCAGCTTGACGGACACCGTTAGTGGAGAGCAGTACTTC.

This chain connects TRBV5-5 to TRBJ1-5; 7 bases fit TRBD1. CDR1 SGHKS and CDR2 YYEKEE come from the germline V gene (reference sequence). This CDR3 contains 14 residues. V shed 3 bases, J shed 3 bases, and the junction held 3 bases outside the gene matches. The CDR3 DNA sequence: TGTGCCAGCAGCTGGGGACAGAACAATCAGCCCCAGCATTTT. Amino acids: CASSWGQNNQPQHF.

The rearrangement links TRBV7-2 to TRBJ1-2; 8 bases match TRBD1. The germline CDR1 and CDR2 sequences are SGHTA and FQGNSA. Trimming at V came to 2 bases and at J to 1 base, leaving 3 bases not matched to a gene. The CDR3 is made up of 15 amino acids. The CDR3 DNA reads TGTGCCAGCAGCTTAAGGGACAGGAGTAACTATGGCTACACCTTC. Translation gives CASSLRDRSNYGYTF.

This chain links TRBV30 with TRBJ2-1; weak D call: TRBD2 (6 bases). Germline V CDR1 and CDR2: GTSNPN, SVGIG (reference sequence). This CDR3 has 16 amino acids. V lost 0 bases to trimming and J lost 7 bases, with 19 bases between them. CDR3 DNA: TGTGCCTGGAGTGTACTCGAGCGGAGGGTTGGGAATGAGCAGTTCTTC. Its protein product is CAWSVLERRVGNEQFF.

This clone was counted only a few times. Additional DNA sequences in this sample encode the identical CDR3. This chain links TRBV5-4 with TRBJ2-5; D is ambiguous. V was pared by 5 bases and J by 5 bases, with 7 bases between. CDR3 length: 11 residues. Germline V gives CDR1 SGHNT, CDR2 YYREEE (reference sequence). CDR3 sequence (DNA): TGTGCCAGCAGTCTACAGGAGACCCAGTACTTC. This encodes CASSLQETQYF.

V and J are TRBV28 and TRBJ1-2; D is possibly TRBD1 (5 bases). V was cut by 5 bases and J by 8 bases, with 12 bases left in between. The CDR3 sequence is 12 residues long. Germline lookup yields CDR1 MDHEN and CDR2 SYDVKM. This chain's CDR3 is CASSLPGGGYTF. Here the CDR3 DNA reads TGTGCCAGCAGTCTACCGGGGGGAGGCTACACCTTC.

As regards this clone: At one of its ends the junction is not consistent with the germline gene, which may arise from a read error. The V call is TRBV9, the J call TRBJ1-4, with 7 nucleotides matching TRBD1. Germline V CDR1 and CDR2: SGDLS, YYNGEE. The CDR3 has 15 amino acids. This CDR3 is CASSVRGTTNEKLFF. The CDR3 DNA reads as TGTGCCAGCAGCGTCAGGGGGACAACGAATGAAAAACTGTTTTTT.

The V and J genes are TRBV29-1 and TRBJ2-1; TRBD2 matches 11 bases. V shed 5 bases and J 2 bases; nucleotides not matched to a gene: 8. CDR1 is SQVTM, CDR2 ANQGSEA, per germline. The CDR3 covers 16 residues. CDR3 region: CSVPRTSGGAYNEQFF. The CDR3, as DNA: TGCAGCGTTCCCCGAACTAGCGGGGGAGCCTACAATGAGCAGTTCTTC.

V and J are TRBV30 and TRBJ1-2; unclear D gene. Germline loops: CDR1 GTSNPN, CDR2 SVGIG (reference sequence). Trimming took off 7 bases at V and 7 bases at J, with 10 bases between the two ends. The length of the CDR3 is 10 residues. CDR3 nucleotides: TGTGCCTCCAATTCCGGTGGCTACACCTTC. Its protein is CASNSGGYTF.

The rearrangement joins TRBV19 to TRBJ1-1, with 9 bases aligning to TRBD1. From germline, CDR1 is LNHDA and CDR2 SQIVND (reference sequence). The CDR3 has 18 residues. J gave up 3 bases and V 3 bases, and 14 bases lay outside the gene matches. CDR3 sequence (DNA): TGTGCCAGTAGTATGGAGGGGAGGACAGGGGAGACGGACACTGAAGCTTTCTTT. Its translation is CASSMEGRTGETDTEAFF.

The rearrangement joins TRBV7-9 to TRBJ2-7; the match to TRBD1 covers 10 bases. From germline, CDR1 is SEHNR and CDR2 FQNEAQ (reference sequence). The CDR3 has 15 amino acids. Unmatched junction bases numbered 5, after V lost 4 bases and J lost 2 bases. Written as DNA, the CDR3 is TGTGCCAGCAGCTCAGGGGACAGGGGTGCCTACGAGCAGTACTTC. This sequence encodes CASSSGDRGAYEQYF.

The chain couples TRBV14 to TRBJ2-5, with D tentatively TRBD2 (6 bases). The ends were cut back, 1 base at V and 4 bases at J, with 13 bases in the middle. In germline, CDR1 is SGHDN, CDR2 FVKESK. This CDR3 comprises 15 residues. For the CDR3, the DNA is TGTGCCAGCAGCCAAGGACGGCGGGGCCGAGAGACCCAGTACTTC. Its translation is CASSQGRRGRETQYF.

The rearrangement joins TRBV4-3 to TRBJ1-2; 10 nucleotides match TRBD1. Trimming took 1 base from V and 8 from J; bases not matched to a gene: 7. Germline V CDR1 and CDR2: LGHNA, YSLEER. This CDR3 region has 15 residues. The CDR3 sequence is CASSQGPGQGTGYTF. The CDR3 DNA reads TGCGCCAGCAGCCAAGGACCGGGACAGGGGACGGGCTACACCTTC.

This clone was seen a single time. V and J are TRBV9 and TRBJ1-2; 7 bases are shared with TRBD1. V trimming: 4 bases; J trimming: 2 bases; junction bases outside the gene matches: 8. Germline V gene lookup returns CDR1 SGDLS and CDR2 YYNGEE. The CDR3 totals 15 residues. In DNA form, the CDR3 reads TGTGCCAGCAGCCCCAAAGGGGGACAGAACTATGGCTACACCTTC. It translates to CASSPKGGQNYGYTF.

CDR3 sequence: CASSLFWDSYNEQFF. The DNA of the CDR3 is TGTGCCAGCAGCTTATTTTGGGACAGTTACAATGAGCAGTTCTTC. The chain employs TRBV7-9 and TRBJ2-1, with 7 bases identical to TRBD1. Germline lookup yields CDR1 SEHNR and CDR2 FQNEAQ (reference sequence). The CDR3 has 15 amino acids. The J segment lost 4 bases and the V segment lost 2 bases, leaving 5 bases of the junction unmatched.